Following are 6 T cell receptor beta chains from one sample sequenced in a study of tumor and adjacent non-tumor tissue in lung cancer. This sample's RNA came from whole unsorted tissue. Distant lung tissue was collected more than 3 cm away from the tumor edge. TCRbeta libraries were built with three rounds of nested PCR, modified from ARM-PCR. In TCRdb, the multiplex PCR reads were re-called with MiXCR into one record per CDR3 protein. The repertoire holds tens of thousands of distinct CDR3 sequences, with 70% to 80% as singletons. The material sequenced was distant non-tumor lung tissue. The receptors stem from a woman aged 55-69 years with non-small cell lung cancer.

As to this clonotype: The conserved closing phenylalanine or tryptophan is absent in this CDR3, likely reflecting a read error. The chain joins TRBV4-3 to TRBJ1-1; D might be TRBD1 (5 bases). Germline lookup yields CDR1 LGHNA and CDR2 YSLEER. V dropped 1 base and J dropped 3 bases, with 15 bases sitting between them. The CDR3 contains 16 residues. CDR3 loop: CASSQVAAGEDTEAFC. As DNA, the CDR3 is TGCGCCAGCAGCCAAGTGGCGGCGGGGGAGGACACTGAAGCTTTCTGT.

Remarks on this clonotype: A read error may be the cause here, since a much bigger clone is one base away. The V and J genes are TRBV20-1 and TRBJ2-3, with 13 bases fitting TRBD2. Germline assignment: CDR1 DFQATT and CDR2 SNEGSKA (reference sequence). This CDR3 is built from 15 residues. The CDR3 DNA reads TGCAGTGCTAGATCACTAGCGGGAGGGACAGATACGCATTATTTT. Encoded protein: CSARSLAGGTDTHYF.

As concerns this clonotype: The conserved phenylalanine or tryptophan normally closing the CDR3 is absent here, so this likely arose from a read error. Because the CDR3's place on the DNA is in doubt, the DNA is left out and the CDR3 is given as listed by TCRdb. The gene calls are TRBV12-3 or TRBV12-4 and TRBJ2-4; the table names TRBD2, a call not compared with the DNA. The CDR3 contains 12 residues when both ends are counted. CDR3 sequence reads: CTSSSGLAGLYI.

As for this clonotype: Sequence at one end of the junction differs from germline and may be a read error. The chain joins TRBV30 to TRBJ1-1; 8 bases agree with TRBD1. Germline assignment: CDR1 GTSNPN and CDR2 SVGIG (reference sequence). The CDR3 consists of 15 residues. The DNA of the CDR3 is TGTGCCTGGCGGCCCTGGGACAGGAGGAACACTGAAGTTTTCTTT. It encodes CAWRPWDRRNTEVFF.

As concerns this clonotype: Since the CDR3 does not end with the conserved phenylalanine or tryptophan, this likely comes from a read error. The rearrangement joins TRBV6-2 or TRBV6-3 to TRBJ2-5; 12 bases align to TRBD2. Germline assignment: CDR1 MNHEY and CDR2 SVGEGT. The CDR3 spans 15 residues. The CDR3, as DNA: TGTGCTAGCAGTTACTCGACTAGCGGGGGAGAGACCCAGTACTTA. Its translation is CASSYSTSGGETQYL.

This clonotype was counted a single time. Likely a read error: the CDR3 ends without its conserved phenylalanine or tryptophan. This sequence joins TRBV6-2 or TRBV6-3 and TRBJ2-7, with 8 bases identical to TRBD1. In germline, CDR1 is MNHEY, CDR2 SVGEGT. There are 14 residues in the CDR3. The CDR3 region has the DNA TGTGCCGGCAGTTTACAGGGGGACACCTACGAGCAGTACTCC. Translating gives CAGSLQGDTYEQYS.